The following is a T cell receptor (beta chain) sequence with its context. V was clipped by 7 bases and J by 1 base, with 17 bases between them. The CDR3 has 15 residues. CDR1 is SGHTA, CDR2 FQGNSA, per germline. The data belong to a study of blood T cell repertoires in COVID-19. Cohort allocation depended upon clinical history that participants reported. The table came from immunoSEQ multiplex PCR; TCRdb's copy has only in-frame clones and leaves some out. The sample consists of some 230,000 clones, 80% to 90% of them appearing once. The receptor comes from a woman aged 18-30 years in a cohort exposed to, infected with or recovered from COVID-19 (not recorded which). Sequencing used PBMCs or T cells enriched from blood (not recorded which). The chain carries TRBV7-2 and TRBJ2-7; D ambiguous. This CDR3 reads CASTDPSALSYEQYF. The CDR3 DNA reads TGTGCCAGCACCGATCCAAGCGCCCTATCCTACGAGCAGTACTTC.